The clone carrying this T cell receptor beta chain ranks as large. What it binds is unknown. Mouse germline and gene names are used. The CDR3 end lies 1 residue beyond the end of the read and is filled in from the germline J gene. Germline CDR1 is MSHET and CDR2 is SYDVDS. V lost 4 bases to trimming and J lost 5 bases, with 9 bases between them. The CDR3 is 13 amino acids. This entry comes from a study of tissue T cells after allogeneic stem cell transplantation. Regarding the study as a whole: Few T cell clones were shared across patients, but motif clusters showed tissue-specific shared signatures. Blood and spleen captured only part of the tissue TCR repertoire.

TCRdb's table, derived via immunoSEQ multiplex PCR, lists solely in-frame clones and lacks some. Found here are several thousand clones, 40% to 55% of them singletons; the top ten hold about 20%. Time point described: mouse harvest day 14 after allogeneic transplant. The graft held 10^6 splenic CD5+ T cells and 10^7 T-cell-depleted bone marrow cells. This mouse GVHD model was MHC-mismatched B6 to BALB/c, profiled day 7 or 14. The genes are TRBV29 and TRBJ2-1, with D perhaps TRBD1 or TRBD2 (7 bases each). Material: gut tissue. This sequence originates from a female BALB/c mouse given C57BL/6 T cells with graft-versus-host disease after an allogeneic hematopoietic cell transplant. CDR3 region: CASSSGGDAEQFF. The sequenced part of the CDR3 DNA is TGTGCTAGCAGTTCAGGGGGGGATGCTGAGCAGTTC.